A single TCR beta chain is shown here with its context. What it binds is unknown. The data derive from a study of beta chain features in type 1 diabetes. Study-level background: Healthy donors and patients had similar age, gender and cell yields. Regarding the study as a whole: Equally in patients and controls, PCR might preferentially amplify shorter templates.

Germline V gives CDR1 SNHLY, CDR2 FYNNEI. This CDR3 has 16 residues. Deletions cut 6 bases from V and 0 bases from J, with 15 bases between. Investigators reverse transcribed all isolated RNA, so they sequenced expressed TCRB transcripts. Assay: immunoSEQ multiplex PCR; the TCRdb copy retains only in-frame clones and omits some. The repertoire holds around 250,000 clones, 25% to 30% seen once, with roughly 4.1% in the top ten. This receptor was obtained from a man aged 25 to 45 in good health. This chain uses TRBV2 with TRBJ2-1; D remains ambiguous. Sample: central memory CD4+ T cells from blood. DNA for the CDR3: TGTGCCAGCAGGGGTCTTCTCGAGAGCTCCTACAATGAGCAGTTCTTC. Amino acids: CASRGLLESSYNEQFF.